Below are 8 T cell receptor beta chains sequenced from a single sample in a study of OX40 agonist ivuxolimab in advanced cancers. Profiling relied on immunoSEQ multiplex PCR, and the TCRdb table lists in-frame clones only, not all of them. The sample lists approximately 70,000 clones; about 86% were seen once. The source material was CD4+ or CD8+ T cells sorted from blood, sampled in a trial of the OX40 agonist ivuxolimab. These receptors came from an adult with an advanced solid tumor such as melanoma, head and neck, liver or kidney cancer.

The CDR3 nucleotides read TGTGCCACCAGCAGAGATCGGGACAGTGCTGGGGCCAACGTCCTGACTTTC. Amino acids: CATSRDRDSAGANVLTF. This chain connects TRBV15 to TRBJ2-6; 7 bases are a match to TRBD1. This CDR3 is 17 amino acids long. V lost 0 bases, J lost 2 bases, and 4 bases stayed unmatched. The V gene's germline CDR1 is LNHNV and CDR2 YYDKDF (reference sequence).

A single count supports this clone. The chain couples TRBV11-2 to TRBJ2-2; possibly TRBD1 for D (6 bases). Per germline, CDR1 SGHAT and CDR2 FQNNGV. The CDR3 spans 16 residues. V was trimmed by 1 base and J by 9 bases, leaving 18 bases between them. The CDR3: CASSLAGRGTHRELFF. The CDR3 coding sequence is TGTGCCAGCAGCTTAGCGGGAAGGGGGACCCATAGGGAGCTGTTTTTT.

V usage is TRBV28 and J usage is TRBJ2-7; D is undetermined. V was clipped by 8 bases and J by 4 bases, with 9 bases between them. Germline V CDR1 and CDR2: MDHEN, SYDVKM. This CDR3 contains 11 residues. CDR3 in amino acids: CASEDGYEQYF. The CDR3 DNA sequence: TGTGCCAGCGAAGACGGATACGAGCAGTACTTC. The full variable domain, its missing parts supplied by reference TRBV28 and TRBJ2-7, is DVKVTQSSRYLVKRTGEKVFLECVQDMDHENMFWYRQDPGLGLRLIYFSYDVKMKEKGDIPEGYSVSREKKERFSLILESASTNQTSMYLCASEDGYEQYFGPGTRLTVT.

The J gene is TRBJ1-5, the V gene TRBV2; 9 bases are shared with TRBD1. In germline, CDR1 is SNHLY, CDR2 FYNNEI. With 8 bases clipped from V and 7 bases from J, the junction kept 9 bases outside the gene matches. The CDR3 has 14 amino acids. As DNA, the CDR3 is TGTGCCAGCCGAATGGACAGGGGACGGCAGCCCCAGCATTTT. It yields the protein CASRMDRGRQPQHF.

This clone was seen a handful of times. V and J are TRBV5-1 and TRBJ1-1; tentative D call: TRBD1 (5 bases). This CDR3 contains 17 residues. With 0 bases removed from V and 7 bases from J, the gap between germline ends came to 22 bases. CDR1 is SGHRS and CDR2 is YFSETQ in the germline V gene. The CDR3 bases are TGCGCCAGCAGCTTGGACCCCCGAAGGGGCCCTATGGGTGAAGCTTTCTTT. Translated: CASSLDPRRGPMGEAFF.

This clone was picked up a small number of times. The chain links TRBV6-1 to TRBJ1-6; D unresolved. The CDR3 loop spans 13 amino acids. Trimming cost V 11 bases and J 11 bases, with 19 bases left between them. CDR1 is MNHNS, CDR2 SASEGT, per germline. This CDR3 is CAVCRDNSPPLHF. The CDR3 DNA reads as TGTGCCGTCTGCCGGGATAATTCACCACCCCTCCACTTT.

V gene TRBV27 combines with J gene TRBJ2-3; 11 bases are shared with TRBD2. The CDR3 spans 15 residues. J was trimmed by 5 bases and V by 7 bases; bases with no gene match: 8. Per the germline V gene, CDR1 is MNHEY and CDR2 is SMNVEV (reference sequence). CDR3 sequence reads: CASTPGLAGRDTQYF. DNA of the CDR3: TGTGCCAGCACCCCCGGACTAGCGGGCCGAGATACGCAGTATTTT.

The chain has TRBV6-1 and TRBJ1-1; 7 nucleotides line up with TRBD1. This CDR3 region has 14 residues. Germline-derived CDR1 and CDR2 are MNHNS and SASEGT. With 6 bases clipped from V and 7 bases from J, the junction kept 11 bases outside the gene matches. Written as DNA, the CDR3 is TGTGCCAGCAGGGTATGGGACAGAGAATATGAAGCTTTCTTT. It encodes CASRVWDREYEAFF.